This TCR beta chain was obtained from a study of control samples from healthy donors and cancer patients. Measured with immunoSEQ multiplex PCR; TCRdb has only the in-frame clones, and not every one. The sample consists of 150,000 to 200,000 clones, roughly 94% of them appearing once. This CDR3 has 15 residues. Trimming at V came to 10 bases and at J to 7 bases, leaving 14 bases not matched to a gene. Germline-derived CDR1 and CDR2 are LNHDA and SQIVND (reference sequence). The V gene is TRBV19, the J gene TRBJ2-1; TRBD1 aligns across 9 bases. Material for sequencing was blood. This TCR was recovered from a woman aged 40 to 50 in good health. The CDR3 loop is CATEPGQGFYNEQFF. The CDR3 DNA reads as TGTGCCACCGAGCCGGGACAGGGCTTCTATAATGAGCAGTTCTTC.